This TCR beta chain is from a study of molecular identifiers for immune sequencing clone quantification. Study-wide context: Naive CD8 RNA (20,000 or 100,000 cells) was divided into five aliquots, with four sequenced.

Study-level findings and limits: Single-cell amounts of spiked Jurkat TCR RNA were reportedly detectable among over 750,000 naive cells.

Remarks on this clonotype: Its antigen is currently unknown.

Germline V gene data show CDR1 as SEHNR and CDR2 as FQNEAQ (reference sequence). V gave up 2 bases and J gave up 0 bases, with 23 bases separating them. The CDR3 runs to 20 residues. Between about 19,000 and 1,100,000 sorted cells, with 10%, 30% or 50% RNA, yielded naive CD8 libraries. TCRdb used MiXCR to reprocess the PCR reads, holding one entry per CDR3 protein. This sample yields approximately 680,000 distinct CDR3 sequences, of which about 25% are seen a single time; 0.6% to 0.9% belongs to the top ten. This receptor was identified in a human donor in good health. Some libraries in this study had Jurkat cell RNA spiked in. Sequenced input: naive CD8+ T cells from blood, with Jurkat cell RNA spiked in. The subset was: FACS-sorted CD8+CD4-CCR7+CD45RA+ naive T cells. V gene TRBV7-9 combines with J gene TRBJ2-1, with a weak D call TRBD2 (5 bases). CDR3 in amino acids: CASSLPGLVKGESSYNEQFF. The CDR3 DNA reads as TGTGCCAGCAGCTTACCAGGATTGGTGAAGGGAGAGAGCTCCTACAATGAGCAGTTCTTC.